This passage covers 22 T cell receptor beta chains from one sample sequenced in a study of neurological immune-mediated disorders. Time point defined: longitudinal time-point 3. TCRdb fed the 5' RACE reads into MiXCR, producing one record per CDR3 protein. Of 85,000 to 110,000 distinct CDR3 sequences detected, roughly a tenth appear once; the ten largest clones hold more than 2.5%. Sequences were obtained from PBMCs. These receptors came from a female donor with HTLV-1-associated myelopathy (HAM/TSP).

This clonotype was picked up many times. V is TRBV28 and J is TRBJ2-7; no firm D call. Per the germline V gene, CDR1 is MDHEN and CDR2 is SYDVKM. V dropped 6 bases and J dropped 2 bases, with 14 bases sitting between them. This CDR3 comprises 14 residues. The CDR3: CASRENGVAYEQYF. The CDR3 nucleotides are TGTGCCAGCAGAGAAAATGGGGTTGCCTACGAGCAGTACTTC.

In this sample, this clonotype turned up many times. An end of the junction does not agree with germline; a read error may underlie this. The V gene is TRBV15, the J gene TRBJ2-3, with D unclear. Looked up from germline, CDR1 is LNHNV and CDR2 is YYDKDF (reference sequence). The CDR3 is 12 residues long. CDR3 coding DNA: TGTGCTACCAGCAGAGATACAGATACGCAGTATTTT. This sequence encodes CATSRDTDTQYF. Full variable domain (missing parts from reference TRBV15 and TRBJ2-3): DAMVIQNPRYQVTQFGKPVTLSCSQTLNHNVMYWYQQKSSQAPKLLFHYYDKDFNNEADTPDNFQSRRPNTSFCFLDIRSPGLGDTAMYLCATSRDTDTQYFGPGTRLTVL.

About this clonotype: A clone one base away is much larger, so this may be a read error. V is TRBV11-2 and J is TRBJ1-2, with TRBD1 matching 7 bases. V lost 0 bases, J lost 4 bases, and 2 bases stayed unmatched. The CDR3 loop spans 14 amino acids. The germline V gene has CDR1 SGHAT and CDR2 FQNNGV. CDR3 sequence reads: CASSLEDRSYGYTF. The CDR3 nucleotides are TGTGCCAGCAGCTTAGAGGACAGGAGCTATGGCTACACCTTC.

Many counts were recorded for this clonotype. DNA for the CDR3: TGTGCCAGCAGTGGTCTGACAGGGTCATATGGCTACACCTTC. Protein sequence: CASSGLTGSYGYTF. The V gene is TRBV6-1, the J gene TRBJ1-2, with 7 bases fitting TRBD1. The CDR3 loop spans 14 amino acids. CDR1 and CDR2 from the germline V gene are MNHNS and SASEGT. V was clipped by 4 bases and J by 5 bases; unmatched bases: 7.

This clonotype was recorded at least ten times. The chain employs TRBV11-2 and TRBJ1-1; D uncertain. The CDR3 consists of 13 residues. Germline lookup yields CDR1 SGHAT and CDR2 FQNNGV. V lost 0 bases and J 4 bases, leaving 6 bases between the germline ends. CDR3 DNA sequence: TGTGCCAGCAGCTTAGATCGCCGCACTGAAGCTTTCTTT. Residues: CASSLDRRTEAFF.

Note on this clonotype: A much larger clone lies a single base off, so this may be a read error. It is likely a read error, because the conserved phenylalanine at the end of the CDR3 is missing. The rearrangement uses TRBV7-2 and TRBJ2-1; D gene unclear. The germline V and J ends were trimmed by 1 base and 6 bases, with 10 bases remaining between them. Germline assignment: CDR1 SGHTA and CDR2 FQGNSA. CDR3 size: 14 residues. The CDR3 is CASSLGPPTNEQFL. For the CDR3, the DNA is TGTGCCAGCAGCTTAGGCCCTCCTACCAATGAGCAGTTCTTA.

This clonotype was counted a few times. The rearrangement uses TRBV20-1 and TRBJ2-3, with 13 bases matching TRBD2. CDR1 is DFQATT and CDR2 is SNEGSKA in the germline V gene (reference sequence). This CDR3 contains 17 residues. V shed 6 bases, J shed 4 bases, and the junction held 13 bases outside the gene matches. In DNA, the CDR3 is TGCAGTGCCAAACTAGCGGGGGGGCCACGGTTAGCAGATACGCAGTATTTT. It specifies CSAKLAGGPRLADTQYF.

This clonotype was found a few times. V and J are TRBV6-2 or TRBV6-3 and TRBJ1-1; 10 bases match TRBD1. V lost 2 bases to trimming and J lost 7 bases; unmatched junction nucleotides: 10. CDR1 and CDR2 (germline): MNHEY, SVGEGT. The CDR3 is 16 amino acids. The CDR3 nucleotides read TGTGCCAGCAGTTACCAGGGGACAGGGGCCAGCGATGAAGCTTTCTTT. Translating gives CASSYQGTGASDEAFF.

This clonotype appeared a few times. In DNA form, the CDR3 reads TGCGCCAGCAGCTTGAGGAACCCAGGACTCTCCTACGAGCAGTACTTC. Residues: CASSLRNPGLSYEQYF. This rearrangement joins TRBV5-1 to TRBJ2-7, with D perhaps matching TRBD2 (5 bases). The CDR3 spans 16 residues. CDR1 and CDR2 from the germline V gene are SGHRS and YFSETQ. Trimming cost V 1 base and J 0 bases, with 14 bases left between them.

The CDR3 reads CASNGHSRGYQETQYF. Written as DNA, the CDR3 is TGTGCCAGCAATGGACACTCCAGAGGGTACCAAGAGACCCAGTACTTC. The chain carries TRBV2 and TRBJ2-5; either TRBD1 or TRBD2 may fit D (5 bases each). The CDR3 runs to 16 residues. Trimming took 7 bases from V and 0 from J, leaving 18 bases between them. Per germline, CDR1 SNHLY and CDR2 FYNNEI.

The table lists this clonotype with a few counts. The rearrangement joins TRBV20-1 to TRBJ2-5, with D uncertain. There are 14 residues in the CDR3. The V and J ends lost 3 bases and 4 bases respectively, with 15 bases between them. CDR1 is DFQATT, CDR2 SNEGSKA, per germline (reference sequence). DNA for the CDR3: TGCAGTGCTAGTTACCCGAAAGTGAGAGAGACCCAGTACTTC. Protein product: CSASYPKVRETQYF.

This clonotype was picked up many times. The rearrangement uses TRBV7-9 and TRBJ2-1, with D unclear. The germline V and J ends were trimmed by 3 bases and 6 bases, with 6 bases remaining between them. The CDR3 has 12 residues. The germline gives CDR1 SEHNR, CDR2 FQNEAQ (reference sequence). This chain's CDR3 is CASSFGPNEQFF. In nucleotides, the CDR3 is TGTGCCAGCAGCTTCGGGCCCAATGAGCAGTTCTTC.

This clonotype has a count of ten or more. CDR3 in amino acids: CASSLSGGANYGYTF. CDR3 DNA sequence: TGTGCCAGCAGCTTATCAGGGGGAGCTAACTATGGCTACACCTTC. V is TRBV7-3 and J is TRBJ1-2, with 7 nucleotides matching TRBD1. The CDR3 is 15 amino acids. From germline, CDR1 is SGHTA and CDR2 FQGTGA. The V and J ends lost 2 bases and 0 bases, in that order; junction bases with no gene match: 3.

The sample holds many counts of this clonotype. This chain connects TRBV6-1 to TRBJ1-5, with a possible D match to TRBD1 (5 bases). The CDR3 loop spans 15 amino acids. V was shortened by 6 bases and J by 4 bases, with 16 bases between the two germline ends. The germline V gene has CDR1 MNHNS and CDR2 SASEGT. The CDR3 DNA reads TGTGCCAGCAGCCGAGACGGGGGGGGAAATCAGCCCCAGCATTTT. Translated, it gives CASSRDGGGNQPQHF.

This clonotype was picked up many times. The genes are TRBV29-1 and TRBJ2-4; D is possibly TRBD1 (6 bases). The CDR3 totals 15 residues. Trimming stripped 6 bases from V and 0 bases from J, with 15 bases between. Germline lookup yields CDR1 SQVTM and CDR2 ANQGSEA. CDR3 amino acids: CSVRTDLIAKNIQYF. CDR3 nucleotides: TGCAGCGTGCGGACAGACCTTATAGCCAAAAACATTCAGTACTTC.

This clonotype was counted ten times or more. This sequence joins TRBV7-2 and TRBJ1-6; a possible D gene is TRBD1 (5 bases). The CDR3 runs to 15 residues. Between the trimmed V and J ends, which lost 1 base and 8 bases, there was a span of 12 bases. Germline CDR1 is SGHTA and CDR2 is FQGNSA. CDR3 sequence: CASSLVVGADSPLHF. In nucleotides, the CDR3 is TGTGCCAGCAGCTTAGTGGTAGGGGCGGATTCACCCCTCCACTTT.

This clonotype was seen ten or more times. The V gene is TRBV20-1, the J gene TRBJ2-2, with D perhaps matching TRBD1 or TRBD2 (6 bases each). Germline loops: CDR1 DFQATT, CDR2 SNEGSKA (reference sequence). The CDR3 spans 15 residues. V was cut by 6 bases and J by 7 bases, with 21 bases left in between. The CDR3 bases are TGCAGTGCCAGGCCCCCAGGGGCGCGGGGCGGGGAGCTGTTTTTT. Amino acids: CSARPPGARGGELFF.

This clonotype was recorded at least ten times. This sequence joins TRBV12-3 or TRBV12-4 and TRBJ2-5; D may be TRBD1 or TRBD2 (5 bases each). The CDR3 runs 16 residues. Trimming removed 6 bases at V and 0 bases at J, with 17 bases between. The CDR3 DNA reads as TGTGCCAGCAGCCCCAATAAAAGGGGACACCAAGAGACCCAGTACTTC. It is translated as CASSPNKRGHQETQYF.

The chain recombines TRBV7-8 with TRBJ2-7, with D possibly called TRBD1 or TRBD2 (5 bases each). The length of the CDR3 is 15 residues. Trimming took 3 bases from V and 5 from J, leaving 17 bases between them. Germline loops: CDR1 SGHVS, CDR2 FQNEAQ. CDR3 DNA sequence: TGTGCCAGCAGCTTGGGGGACGTTCCCGGCGACGAGCAGTACTTC. It specifies CASSLGDVPGDEQYF.

This clonotype was detected many times. The CDR3 nucleotides are TGTGCCAGCAGTCCGGGATTTTACGAGCAGTACTTC. Protein product: CASSPGFYEQYF. This sequence joins TRBV6-5 and TRBJ2-7; D might be TRBD2 (5 bases). The V gene lost 5 bases and the J gene lost 4 bases, with 9 bases spanning the gap. Looked up from germline, CDR1 is MNHEY and CDR2 is SVGAGI. The CDR3 consists of 12 residues.

In this sample, this clonotype turned up many times. The chain employs TRBV5-1 and TRBJ2-1; TRBD1 matches 7 bases. The junction had 21 bases not matched to a gene; V was cut back by 4 bases and J by 8 bases. The germline V gene encodes CDR1 SGHRS and CDR2 YFSETQ. The CDR3 runs to 18 residues. CDR3 coding DNA: TGCGCCAGCAGCCGGCTTACAGGACAGGTTCTTTCTACGGATGAGCAGTTCTTC. This sequence encodes CASSRLTGQVLSTDEQFF.

This clonotype was seen many times. The V gene is TRBV7-2, the J gene TRBJ2-2, with TRBD1 as a possible D gene (6 bases). V lost 8 bases and J 1 base, leaving 11 bases between the germline ends. Germline V lookup: CDR1 SGHTA, CDR2 FQGNSA. This CDR3 comprises 14 residues. The CDR3 sequence: CASEDRLNTGELFF. The CDR3 coding sequence is TGTGCCAGCGAGGACAGATTGAACACCGGGGAGCTGTTTTTT.